This T cell receptor beta chain was sequenced for a study of T cell responses to AZD1222 COVID-19 vaccine. Study-wide background: Second-dose timings of about 4 or about 12 weeks were pooled.

The table came from immunoSEQ multiplex PCR; TCRdb's copy has only in-frame clones and leaves some out. This repertoire shows roughly 140,000 clones, over 85% found once; its top ten account for around 1.7%. General study results and limits: Females outnumbered males among donors, who were mostly white British; clonal diversity was possibly underestimated. Two AZD1222 doses significantly raised spike-specific TCR breadth and depth over controls.

This clone was picked up one time. Its antigen is undetermined. Germline V gives CDR1 MDHEN, CDR2 SYDVKM. The CDR3 has 13 amino acids. V shed 6 bases and J shed 2 bases, with 9 bases lying between them. The source material was peripheral blood, sampled on day 0 of AZD1222 vaccination. V usage is TRBV28 and J usage is TRBJ2-3; D might be TRBD2 (6 bases). The origin of this receptor is an adult in good health. The CDR3 bases are TGTGCCAGCAGGGGCGGGACCACAGATACGCAGTATTTT. Its protein is CASRGGTTDTQYF. The complete variable domain, with remaining parts taken from reference TRBV28 and TRBJ2-3, reads DVKVTQSSRYLVKRTGEKVFLECVQDMDHENMFWYRQDPGLGLRLIYFSYDVKMKEKGDIPEGYSVSREKKERFSLILESASTNQTSMYLCASRGGTTDTQYFGPGTRLTVL.